This T cell receptor (beta chain) comes out of a study of blood T cell repertoires in COVID-19. Across the study: COVID-19 samples collected from the United States, Italy and Spain covered acute and convalescent phases. From T cells, B-cell-depleted T cells, or PBMCs came the material, which was cDNA or gDNA.

Per the authors' pipeline: Counts of nucleated cells, estimated from reference gene primer amplification, were obtained. TCRdb keeps only in-frame clones here, not all; method: immunoSEQ multiplex PCR. The V and J calls and clone size were taken over from that table, and D and trimming were inferred from the DNA. The sample has about 55,000 clones; more than 70% are singletons. This CDR3 comprises 15 residues. Trimming shortened V by 3 bases and J by 1 base, and 10 bases separated the two germline ends. Germline V lookup: CDR1 MGHRA, CDR2 YSYEKL. Sequences were obtained from peripheral blood. This chain connects TRBV4-1 to TRBJ1-5; D unclear. The TCR sequence derives from a human donor in a cohort sampled during active COVID-19. The CDR3 is CASSQRDGSNQPQHF. The CDR3 nucleotides are TGCGCCAGCAGCCAGCGAGACGGGAGCAATCAGCCCCAGCATTTT.